The entry below describes one T cell receptor (beta chain). Its antigen remains unidentified. Base qualities are missing; no much larger clone stands one base away. The sample contains more than one DNA sequence encoding this CDR3. From each donor, a single peripheral blood sample of approximately 110 mL on average was drawn into heparinised tubes. A BD FACSAria II was used to sort naive, central memory, regulatory and stem cell-like memory CD4+ T cells with a panel that included CD45RO, CCR7, CD25, CD127, CD95 and CD27. Purity was above 95% for every sorted population. PBMCs were isolated right away by Lymphoprep density gradient centrifugation and were stained directly, without culture. Samples were stained and sorted in pairs, with one healthy donor and one patient per experiment, so that batch effects were minimized. The High Capacity cDNA Reverse Transcription Kit was used to reverse transcribe all of the isolated RNA, meaning that expressed TCRB transcripts were what got sequenced. Deep immunoSEQ sequencing was performed on naive, central memory and regulatory T cell samples, with an average of around 3.4 million total reads per sample. Sorted cells were lysed in RLT buffer and RNA was extracted with DNase-treated RNeasy Micro or Mini kits, depending on cell number. To prevent cross-contamination, each cell subset was processed individually, whereas patient and healthy donor samples were processed jointly. TCRB sequences were amplified from cDNA with the immunoSEQ multiplex PCR, producing 87-bp fragments spanning the CDR3 region. Amplicons were sequenced on the Illumina HiSeq platform. The published analysis was carried out like this. PCR bias was computationally corrected using synthetic template baselines, reads within Hamming distance 2 were collapsed, and singletons that could not be merged were discarded. Reads were aligned to IMGT to assign V, D and J genes, CDR3 length, and insertions or deletions at six rearrangement sites. Clonotype counts were normalized to sorted cell number within each subset before computing true diversity and Gini coefficients with the tcR R package. The overlap coefficient, calculated on TCRB nucleotide sequences, was used to measure repertoire sharing. Out-of-frame TCRB sequences from naive cells were analyzed as a proxy for the pre-selection repertoire. Imported from immuneACCESS, the table was reduced by TCRdb to in-frame sequences with V and J called. These copies leave out some clones; in studies compared against another copy, an unresolved V gene accounts for under half, and the cause of the remainder is not known. The V and J calls and clone size are taken from that table; D and trimming were inferred from the DNA. The sample data list nearly 700,000 clones, and 13% of these were observed just once. The ten largest clones capture around 0.022% of the sample.

The source of the sample is a study of beta chain features in type 1 diabetes listed by TCRdb under 2018. Describing the broader study: Mean age, gender distribution, total cell number and subset yield were not different between patients and healthy donors. Regulatory and stem cell-like memory subsets were obtained from only 8 patients and roughly eight healthy donors, while naive and central memory subsets were obtained from all 30 or so donors. A total of about 99,000,000 sorted cells were examined across all samples, and RNA yield correlated strongly with the number of cells per subset. The study compared the TCRB repertoires of sorted circulating CD4+ T cell subsets in recently diagnosed type 1 diabetes patients with those in matched healthy donors.

Summary of the overall study and its limitations: Sequencing cDNA rather than genomic DNA could over-represent highly expressing activated cells, although activation and CD3 levels did not differ between groups. At VDJ recombination sites, patients with type 1 diabetes made fewer insertions and deleted more nucleotides, a pattern implying thymic rearrangement abnormalities. The naive, central memory and regulatory TCRB repertoires appeared to resemble one another more closely among patients than among healthy donors. A moderate but significant shortening of TCRB CDR3 length was observed in type 1 diabetes patients in all four CD4+ subsets. Because the HLA sub-analyses included only small numbers of individuals, any influence of HLA type on TCRB rearrangement was left unresolved. PCR might favor shorter templates, but patient and control samples were amplified and corrected together, so any skew would affect both groups equally.

From the cysteine up to the phenylalanine, the CDR3 has a length of 15 residues. The only DNA kept is the CDR3, 45 bases in frame from the first base. At the junction V is shortened by 5 bases and J by 0 bases, with 11 bases in between. CDR1 SEHNR and CDR2 FQNEAQ were looked up in the germline V gene (reference sequence). The TCR sequence derives from a man younger than 30 with type 1 diabetes. The sequencing input was naive CD4+ T cells from blood. The label giving this sample's cell subset or site can be read as: true naive CD4+ T cells. In this chain, TRBV7-9 is recombined with TRBJ1-3; the D gene cannot be resolved reliably. In nucleotide form, the sequence is TGTGCCAGCAGCCCGGACGGCTCCTCTGGAAACACCATATATTTT. Its translation is CASSPDGSSGNTIYF.